This entry is about one TCR beta chain. The antigen is undetermined. This sample was included in a study of neurological immune-mediated disorders. Whole-study findings and limits: The level of TCR clonal expansion was highest in patients with HTLV-1-associated myelopathy and lowest in multiple sclerosis, where it fell below the level seen in healthy controls. There were no CDR3 amino acid sequences shared by expanded clones across subjects, a result suggesting private repertoires in all groups.

Time point denoted: longitudinal time-point 1 (baseline). The unsorted libraries were prepared from 2 million PBMCs (stored at -80 C). Germline values: CDR1 LGHDT, CDR2 YNNKEL (reference sequence). This CDR3 has 12 amino acids. Trimming took 5 bases from V and 10 from J, leaving 11 bases between them. The authors obtained over 200 million TCR-beta sequences from 15-18 subjects per sequencing run. TCRdb re-analysed the 5' RACE reads in MiXCR, keeping a single row per CDR3 protein. This sample carries around 71,000 distinct CDR3 sequences, roughly 15% of them seen once, and the ten largest clones take about 4.5%.

The chain has TRBV3-1 and TRBJ2-2; D not certain. The TCR originated in a female donor with HTLV-1-associated myelopathy (HAM/TSP). The specimen sequenced was PBMCs. The CDR3 coding sequence is TGTGCCAGCAGCTGGGTTGGCATGGAGCTGTTTTTT. Translation gives CASSWVGMELFF.